This passage covers 30 T cell receptor beta chains from one sample sequenced in a study of T cells in localized non-small cell lung cancer. Clones were read by immunoSEQ multiplex PCR, and TCRdb kept only the in-frame ones, dropping some. The repertoire holds around 29,000 clones, about 91% seen once, with 28% in the top ten. The sequencing used peripheral blood, collected before any cancer treatment. All receptors come from a female donor older than 55 with stage I lung adenocarcinoma.

A word on this clone: The sample has other DNA sequences that encode this CDR3 too. The genes are TRBV20-1 and TRBJ2-5; no reliable D call. This CDR3 is built from 10 residues. CDR1 is DFQATT, CDR2 SNEGSKA, per germline (reference sequence). The V and J ends lost 2 bases and 2 bases respectively, with 0 bases between them. CDR3 amino acids: CSARQETQYF. In DNA form, the CDR3 reads TGCAGTGCTAGACAAGAGACCCAGTACTTC.

The chain recombines TRBV7-2 with TRBJ1-5; D unresolved. Trimming removed 5 bases at V and 3 bases at J, with 11 bases between. CDR3 length: 14 amino acids. Germline CDR1 is SGHTA and CDR2 is FQGNSA. CDR3 in amino acids: CASSPGRYNQPQHF. The CDR3, as DNA: TGTGCCAGCAGCCCGGGAAGATACAATCAGCCCCAGCATTTT.

The chain couples TRBV5-6 to TRBJ2-4; tentatively, D is TRBD1 (8 bases). This CDR3 region has 14 residues. V lost 4 bases to trimming and J lost 11 bases, with 19 bases between them. Per the germline V gene, CDR1 is SGHDT and CDR2 is YYEEEE. CDR3 bases: TGTGCCAGCAGCGCCACAGGGGGGGAAACATTTCAGTACTTC. Translating it yields CASSATGGETFQYF.

On this clone: At one end, the junction sequence differs from germline, possibly due to a read error. The CDR3 DNA follows: TGCGCCAGCCGTGATTTGGGACAAGCTGGCAATCAGCCCCAGCATTTT. Encoded protein: CASRDLGQAGNQPQHF. The chain joins TRBV10-2 to TRBJ1-5, with a weak D call TRBD1 (6 bases). Germline-derived CDR1 and CDR2 are WSHSY and SAAADI. This CDR3 region has 16 residues.

The chain uses TRBV5-1 and TRBJ1-6; a weak D match, TRBD1 (6 bases). Per germline, CDR1 SGHRS and CDR2 YFSETQ. Trimming left V 0 bases short and J 0 bases short, with 13 bases between. The CDR3 is 18 residues long. The CDR3 loop reads CASSLAGGGSSYNSPLHF. The CDR3, as DNA: TGCGCCAGCAGCTTGGCCGGAGGGGGGAGCTCCTATAATTCACCCCTCCACTTT.

The chain uses TRBV2 and TRBJ2-7; unclear D gene. The germline V gene has CDR1 SNHLY and CDR2 FYNNEI. V lost 6 bases to trimming and J lost 4 bases, with 7 bases between them. The CDR3 runs to 11 residues. CDR3 nucleotides: TGTGCCAGCAGGTTCTTGTACGAGCAGTACTTC. Translating it yields CASRFLYEQYF.

The CDR3 DNA follows: TGTGCCAGAACGAACCACGAGCAGTACTTC. Protein product: CARTNHEQYF. The J gene is TRBJ2-7, the V gene TRBV19; no definite D call. The length of the CDR3 is 10 residues. Trimming took 9 bases from V and 5 from J, leaving 8 bases between them. CDR1 is LNHDA and CDR2 is SQIVND in the germline V gene (reference sequence).

This clone was recorded only once. The CDR3 loop is CASSSQGNDQPQHF. CDR3 DNA sequence: TGTGCCAGCAGCTCGCAGGGAAATGATCAGCCCCAGCATTTT. This chain connects TRBV7-8 to TRBJ1-5; maybe TRBD1 (5 bases). Germline assignment: CDR1 SGHVS and CDR2 FQNEAQ. Between the trimmed V and J ends, which lost 4 bases and 5 bases, there was a span of 12 bases. The CDR3 totals 14 residues.

The chain uses TRBV9 and TRBJ2-2; TRBD1 matches at 7 bases. V was clipped by 3 bases and J by 5 bases; unmatched bases: 7. Looked up from germline, CDR1 is SGDLS and CDR2 is YYNGEE. CDR3 size: 15 residues. This chain's CDR3 is CASSATGALTGELFF. CDR3 sequence (DNA): TGTGCCAGCAGCGCCACAGGGGCACTAACCGGGGAGCTGTTTTTT. The full variable domain, with the rest looked up from reference TRBV9 and TRBJ2-2, is DSGVTQTPKHLITATGQRVTLRCSPRSGDLSVYWYQQSLDQGLQFLIQYYNGEERAKGNILERFSAQQFPDLHSELNLSSLELGDSALYFCASSATGALTGELFFGEGSRLTVL.

The chain is built from TRBV7-9 and TRBJ2-7; 7 bases map to TRBD1. Trimming cost V 5 bases and J 6 bases; bases outside gene matches: 4. In germline, CDR1 is SEHNR, CDR2 FQNEAQ (reference sequence). The length of the CDR3 is 12 residues. In DNA, the CDR3 is TGTGCCAGCAGCCTTCCAGGGGGCGAGCAGTACTTC. Protein sequence: CASSLPGGEQYF.

J is TRBJ1-4 and V is TRBV5-3; D is undetermined. TRBV5-3 falls under the ORF class, with uncertain function. V lost 4 bases and J lost 5, with 15 bases in between. This CDR3 comprises 15 residues. The DNA of the CDR3 is TGTGCCAGAAGCGACCCGCCGGCCCTAAATGAAAAACTGTTTTTT. It translates to CARSDPPALNEKLFF.

This chain connects TRBV7-8 to TRBJ2-1, with 10 bases aligning to TRBD2. From germline, CDR1 is SGHVS and CDR2 FQNEAQ. The CDR3 totals 20 residues. Trimming removed 1 base from V and 7 bases from J; junction bases left unmatched: 19. CDR3 in amino acids: CASSLGGWLAGAKEPNEQFF. In DNA, the CDR3 is TGTGCCAGCAGCTTAGGGGGTTGGCTAGCGGGGGCGAAAGAACCAAATGAGCAGTTCTTC.

The chain employs TRBV5-4 and TRBJ1-4, with TRBD1 identical over 9 bases. Per the germline V gene, CDR1 is SGHNT and CDR2 is YYREEE (reference sequence). The length of the CDR3 is 15 residues. V trimming: 3 bases; J trimming: 8 bases; junction bases outside the gene matches: 8. Here the CDR3 reads CASSSGQGQVEKLFF. As DNA, the CDR3 is TGTGCCAGCAGCTCCGGACAGGGGCAAGTAGAAAAACTGTTTTTT.

V and J are TRBV30 and TRBJ1-3, with D hard to call. CDR1 GTSNPN and CDR2 SVGIG come from the germline V gene (reference sequence). V lost 5 bases, J lost 0 bases, and 14 bases lay in between. The CDR3 runs 15 residues. For the CDR3, the DNA is TGTGCCTGGGAAACTTCCTGGGACTCTGGAAACACCATATATTTT. Encoded protein: CAWETSWDSGNTIYF. Based on the CDR3 plus reference TRBV30 and TRBJ1-3, the full variable domain is SQTIHQWPATLVQPVGSPLSLECTVEGTSNPNLYWYRQAAGRGLQLLFYSVGIGQISSEVPQNLSASRPQDRQFILSSKKLLLSDSGFYLCAWETSWDSGNTIYFGEGSWLTVV.

This clone has a handful of counts. The rearrangement links TRBV7-2 to TRBJ1-5, with a possible D match to TRBD1 (6 bases). This CDR3 is built from 15 residues. Trimming left V 5 bases short and J 4 bases short, with 15 bases between. The germline V gene has CDR1 SGHTA and CDR2 FQGNSA. The CDR3 DNA is TGTGCCAGCAGCACAACGGGACAAACTAATCAGCCCCAGCATTTT. It codes for CASSTTGQTNQPQHF.

The chain combines TRBV29-1 with TRBJ2-1, with D perhaps given as TRBD1 or TRBD2 (5 bases each). The CDR3 consists of 15 residues. The V and J ends lost 3 bases and 2 bases respectively, with 14 bases between them. Germline lookup yields CDR1 SQVTM and CDR2 ANQGSEA. CDR3 DNA sequence: TGCAGCGTTGAGGGGGACGCCCGACCCTACAATGAGCAGTTCTTC. It yields the protein CSVEGDARPYNEQFF.

The J gene is TRBJ2-5, the V gene TRBV28; 7 bases fit TRBD1. Germline trimming cut 4 bases from V and 5 bases from J; bases unmatched to any gene: 19. Germline V gives CDR1 MDHEN, CDR2 SYDVKM. This CDR3 has 18 amino acids. The CDR3 loop is CASSSTRGMGLFSETQYF. The CDR3 DNA is TGTGCCAGCAGTTCGACCAGGGGGATGGGGCTATTTTCGGAGACCCAGTACTTC.

The rearrangement uses TRBV7-2 and TRBJ2-5, with 9 bases lining up with TRBD2. The germline V gene has CDR1 SGHTA and CDR2 FQGNSA. CDR3 length: 15 residues. With 6 bases clipped from V and 5 bases from J, the junction kept 10 bases outside the gene matches. The CDR3 loop is CASRQMSGGRETQYF. CDR3 nucleotide sequence: TGTGCCAGCAGACAAATGAGCGGGGGGCGGGAGACCCAGTACTTC.

The V call is TRBV6-1, the J call TRBJ2-5; the match to TRBD2 covers 9 bases. The CDR3 contains 18 residues. With V trimmed by 3 bases and J by 1 base, 12 bases remained unmatched. Germline V gene sequence: CDR1 MNHNS, CDR2 SASEGT. For the CDR3, the DNA is TGTGCCAGCAGTGACGACGGCGGGGGGGGCCTAACCCAAGAGACCCAGTACTTC. Translation: CASSDDGGGGLTQETQYF.

The V call is TRBV30, the J call TRBJ2-5, with unresolved D. Germline V gives CDR1 GTSNPN, CDR2 SVGIG (reference sequence). The ends were cut back, 2 bases at V and 7 bases at J, with 11 bases in the middle. The CDR3 is made up of 12 amino acids. The CDR3 bases are TGTGCCTGGAGTAATGCGGTAGGGACCCAGTACTTC. Its protein product is CAWSNAVGTQYF.

The chain is built from TRBV27 and TRBJ2-5; D uncertain. V shed 7 bases and J shed 2 bases, with 14 bases lying between them. From germline, CDR1 is MNHEY and CDR2 SMNVEV (reference sequence). The CDR3 covers 14 residues. The CDR3 DNA sequence: TGTGCCAGCATGCCCTCACTTGCTCAAGAGACCCAGTACTTC. Protein sequence: CASMPSLAQETQYF.

The chain joins TRBV28 to TRBJ1-5; D is ambiguous. V lost 5 bases to trimming and J lost 5 bases, with 16 bases between them. The germline V gene has CDR1 MDHEN and CDR2 SYDVKM. The CDR3 is made up of 15 amino acids. CDR3 nucleotides: TGTGCCAGCAGTCCCCTCTCCCGAGCCGATCAGCCCCAGCATTTT. It specifies CASSPLSRADQPQHF.

The V gene is TRBV5-1, the J gene TRBJ2-7; the D gene is possibly TRBD2 (6 bases). V was shortened by 5 bases and J by 5 bases, with 20 bases between the two germline ends. Germline V gene lookup returns CDR1 SGHRS and CDR2 YFSETQ. This CDR3 has 15 amino acids. The CDR3 here is CASRSGGASVHEQYF. The CDR3 nucleotides read TGCGCCAGCAGGTCCGGAGGGGCGTCTGTCCACGAGCAGTACTTC.

CDR3 DNA: TGTGCCATCAGTGATGAGACGGGGGATGAAAAACTGTTTTTT. It is translated as CAISDETGDEKLFF. The rearrangement joins TRBV10-3 to TRBJ1-4; possible D gene TRBD1, 5 bases. Deletions cut 3 bases from V and 6 bases from J, with 11 bases between. Looked up from germline, CDR1 is ENHRY and CDR2 is SYGVKD. The CDR3 has 14 amino acids.

The chain joins TRBV19 to TRBJ2-1; D not resolved. V gave up 4 bases and J gave up 6 bases, with 22 bases separating them. The germline CDR1 and CDR2 sequences are LNHDA and SQIVND (reference sequence). The CDR3 spans 17 residues. For the CDR3, the DNA is TGTGCCAGTAGTACTCGGGTTCTAGATAGAGCCTCCAATGAGCAGTTCTTC. Protein: CASSTRVLDRASNEQFF.

The CDR3 loop reads CASSEAPATNEKLFF. The CDR3 bases are TGTGCCAGCAGTGAAGCGCCTGCAACTAATGAAAAACTGTTTTTT. The rearrangement links TRBV6-1 to TRBJ1-4; D unclear. Per the germline V gene, CDR1 is MNHNS and CDR2 is SASEGT. V lost 0 bases to trimming and J lost 0 bases, with 5 bases between them. The CDR3 length is 15 residues.

This rearrangement joins TRBV7-9 to TRBJ2-2; D uncertain. CDR3 length: 11 residues. Germline V CDR1 and CDR2: SEHNR, FQNEAQ (reference sequence). Trimming removed 1 base at V and 8 bases at J, with 2 bases between. In DNA form, the CDR3 reads TGTGCCAGCAGCTTAGTAGGGGAGCTGTTTTTT. Its translation is CASSLVGELFF.

This sequence joins TRBV18 and TRBJ2-7; 9 positions agree with TRBD1. Germline CDR1 KGHSH, CDR2 LQKENI. Trimming at V came to 1 base and at J to 3 bases, leaving 4 bases not matched to a gene. This CDR3 has 15 amino acids. The CDR3 nucleotides read TGTGCCAGCTCACCACAGACGGGACAGGGCTACGAGCAGTACTTC. Its translation: CASSPQTGQGYEQYF.

A few counts support this clone. The rearrangement joins TRBV19 to TRBJ1-6; 7 bases map to TRBD1. CDR3 length equals 12 residues. The trim removed 7 bases at V and 10 bases at J, leaving 4 bases unmatched. CDR1 LNHDA and CDR2 SQIVND come from the germline V gene (reference sequence). The CDR3 bases are TGTGCCAGTAAGGGGGCACGATCACCCCTCCACTTT. This sequence encodes CASKGARSPLHF. Full variable domain (rest looked up from reference TRBV19 and TRBJ1-6): DGGITQSPKYLFRKEGQNVTLSCEQNLNHDAMYWYRQDPGQGLRLIYYSQIVNDFQKGDIAEGYSVSREKKESFPLTVTSAQKNPTAFYLCASKGARSPLHFGNGTRLTVT.

This rearrangement joins TRBV7-8 to TRBJ1-2; D not resolved. V was pared by 5 bases and J by 2 bases, with 12 bases between. Per the germline V gene, CDR1 is SGHVS and CDR2 is FQNEAQ. This CDR3 contains 14 residues. The CDR3 sequence is CASSTDKSNYGYTF. The CDR3 region has the DNA TGTGCCAGCAGCACTGACAAGTCGAACTATGGCTACACCTTC. Drawing the rest from reference TRBV7-8 and TRBJ1-2, the complete variable domain is GAGVSQSPRYKVAKRGQDVALRCDPISGHVSLFWYQQALGQGPEFLTYFQNEAQLDKSGLPSDRFFAERPEGSVSTLKIQRTQQEDSAVYLCASSTDKSNYGYTFGSGTRLTVV.